Listed below are T cell receptor beta chains from one sample, sequenced in a study of blood T cell repertoires in COVID-19. Using immunoSEQ multiplex PCR, the repertoire was profiled, and TCRdb retains in-frame clones only, with some absent. The sample shows more than 200,000 clones, 70% to 90% of them seen only once. Sequencing was carried out using PBMCs or T cells enriched from blood (not recorded which). The origin of the receptors is a man aged 25-45 years who had recovered from COVID-19. Each CDR3 is given with its conserved first and last residue. The order of the fields is V gene, clone size, J gene, D gene, CDR3 DNA, CDR3 protein. A D gene is named only where the DNA matches it firmly. Part of the rows lack a size; the others show once, few, many or a class for expanded clones.

>TRBV2|.|TRBJ2-2|TRBD1
TGTGCCAGCACTATGGGACAGGGTGGCTTCAGGGAGCTGTTTTTT
CASTMGQGGFRELFF
>TRBV5-4|.|TRBJ1-2|.
TGTGCCAGCAGCCAGGACTCTTTGGCGGCTAACTATGGCTACACCTTC
CASSQDSLAANYGYTF
>TRBV28|.|TRBJ2-2|TRBD2
TGTGCCAGCCTAGCGGGGGCCCTACTGAACACCGGGGAGCTGTTTTTT
CASLAGALLNTGELFF
>TRBV30|once|TRBJ2-7|.
TGTGCCTGGAGTGTCCAAAGGGGCCAGTACTTC
CAWSVQRGQYF
>TRBV12-3/TRBV12-4|.|TRBJ1-5|.
TGTGCCAGCAGCCAAAACAGGGATCGAGCCCAGCATTTT
CASSQNRDRAQHF
>TRBV7-9|.|TRBJ2-7|.
TGTGCCAGCAGCTCCCTCAGTTCCCTGTACGAGCAGTACTTC
CASSSLSSLYEQYF
>TRBV24-1|.|TRBJ1-2|.
TGTGCCACCAGTGGTAGACAGTACTATGGCTACACCTTC
CATSGRQYYGYTF
>TRBV2|.|TRBJ2-2|.
TGTGCCAGCACTGGACAGTTCGTGGACACCGGGGAGCTGTTTTTT
CASTGQFVDTGELFF
>TRBV30|.|TRBJ2-5|.
TGTGCCTGGAGTGTAAGGACTCTAACCCAAGAGACCCAGTACTTC
CAWSVRTLTQETQYF
>TRBV5-1|.|TRBJ2-1|TRBD1
TGCGCCAGCAGCTCCAAGCCTCAACAGGGGTTCTACAATGAGCAGTTCTTC
CASSSKPQQGFYNEQFF
>TRBV10-3|.|TRBJ2-2|TRBD1
TGTGCCATCAGGGGGACAGGGTCGCTGGGCGGGGAGCTGTTTTTT
CAIRGTGSLGGELFF
>TRBV12-3/TRBV12-4|.|TRBJ1-2|.
TGTGCCAGCAGCCTTAACTATGGCTACACCTTC
CASSLNYGYTF
>TRBV25-1|.|TRBJ2-1|TRBD1
TGTGCCAGCAGTAGACAGGGATTATTGCACAATGAGCAGTTCTTC
CASSRQGLLHNEQFF
>TRBV2|.|TRBJ1-5|TRBD1
TGTGCCAGCAGCCCGACAGGGAGTGAGCAGCCCCAGCATTTT
CASSPTGSEQPQHF
>TRBV5-4|.|TRBJ2-5|.
TGTGCCAGCAGCTCGCTAAAAGGGGCCCAAGAGACCCAGTACTTC
CASSSLKGAQETQYF
>TRBV30|.|TRBJ1-5|.
TGTGCCTGGAGTTTGGCAGGCAATCAGCCCCAGCATTTT
CAWSLAGNQPQHF
>TRBV7-2|.|TRBJ2-7|TRBD2
TGTGCCAGCAGCTTGACTAGCGGGTCTACCTACGAGCAGTACTTC
CASSLTSGSTYEQYF
>TRBV30|.|TRBJ1-1|.
TGTGCCTGGAGCCTACAGGGGAACACTGAAGCTTTCTTT
CAWSLQGNTEAFF
>TRBV7-8|once|TRBJ1-2|TRBD1
TGTGCCAGCAGCCCTAGGGGACAGGGGCACTATGGCTACACCTTC
CASSPRGQGHYGYTF
>TRBV29-1|once|TRBJ1-1|TRBD1
TGCAGCGTGGAAAGACAGGGACAAAACTGGGCTTTCTTT
CSVERQGQNWAFF
>TRBV14|.|TRBJ1-2|TRBD1
TGTGCCAGCAGCCAGTATCGGGACAGCGTTGGCTACACCTTC
CASSQYRDSVGYTF
>TRBV5-4|.|TRBJ2-5|.
TGTGCCAGCAGACGGGGGTCCTTAGCCCAAGAGACCCAGTACTTC
CASRRGSLAQETQYF
>TRBV7-2|.|TRBJ2-3|.
TGTGCCAGCAGCTTATGGGACTCCTATATGCCGGATACGCAGTATTTT
CASSLWDSYMPDTQYF
>TRBV18|few|TRBJ1-1|.
TGTGCCAGCTCACCACCAACAGGGATGGAAGCTTTCTTT
CASSPPTGMEAFF